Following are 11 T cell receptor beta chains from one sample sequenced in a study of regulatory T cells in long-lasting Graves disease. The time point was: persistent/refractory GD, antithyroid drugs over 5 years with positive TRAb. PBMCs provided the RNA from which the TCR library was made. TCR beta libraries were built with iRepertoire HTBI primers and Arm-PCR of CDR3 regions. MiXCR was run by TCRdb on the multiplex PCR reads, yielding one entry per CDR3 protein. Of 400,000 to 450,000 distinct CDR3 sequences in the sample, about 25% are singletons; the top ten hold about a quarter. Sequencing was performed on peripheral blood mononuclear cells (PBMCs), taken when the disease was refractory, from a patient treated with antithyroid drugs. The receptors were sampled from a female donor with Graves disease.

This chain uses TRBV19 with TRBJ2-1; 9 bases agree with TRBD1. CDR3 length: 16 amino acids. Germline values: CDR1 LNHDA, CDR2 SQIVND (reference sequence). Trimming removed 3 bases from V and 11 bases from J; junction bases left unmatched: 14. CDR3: CASSMGGQGKGSKQFF. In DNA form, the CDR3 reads TGTGCCAGTAGTATGGGGGGACAGGGTAAGGGTAGCAAGCAGTTCTTC.

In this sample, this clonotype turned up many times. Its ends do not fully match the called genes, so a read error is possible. This CDR3 is CASSKGQGNTEAFF. The CDR3 coding sequence is TGTGCCAGCAGCAAGGGACAGGGGAACACTGAAGCTTTCTTT. V usage is TRBV5-1 and J usage is TRBJ1-1; 9 bases match TRBD1. This CDR3 is 14 amino acids long. Germline lookup yields CDR1 SGHRS and CDR2 YFSETQ.

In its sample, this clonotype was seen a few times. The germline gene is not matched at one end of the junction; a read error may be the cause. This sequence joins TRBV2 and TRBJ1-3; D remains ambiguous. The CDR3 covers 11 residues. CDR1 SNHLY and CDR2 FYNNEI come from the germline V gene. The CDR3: CASSEVHTIYF. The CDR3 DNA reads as TGTGCCAGCAGCGAAGTCCACACCATATATTTT.

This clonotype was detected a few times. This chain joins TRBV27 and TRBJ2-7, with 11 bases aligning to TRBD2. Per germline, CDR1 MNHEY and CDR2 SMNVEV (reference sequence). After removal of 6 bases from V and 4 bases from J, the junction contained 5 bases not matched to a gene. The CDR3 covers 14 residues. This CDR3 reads CASSRSGREYEQYF. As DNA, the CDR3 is TGTGCCAGCAGCCGTAGCGGGAGGGAATACGAGCAGTACTTC.

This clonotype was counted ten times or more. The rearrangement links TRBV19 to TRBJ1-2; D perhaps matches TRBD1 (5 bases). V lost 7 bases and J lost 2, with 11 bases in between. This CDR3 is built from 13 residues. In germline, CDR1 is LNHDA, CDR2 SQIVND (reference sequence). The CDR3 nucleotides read TGTGCCAGTAAGGGACGGCGAAACTATGGCTACACCTTC. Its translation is CASKGRRNYGYTF.

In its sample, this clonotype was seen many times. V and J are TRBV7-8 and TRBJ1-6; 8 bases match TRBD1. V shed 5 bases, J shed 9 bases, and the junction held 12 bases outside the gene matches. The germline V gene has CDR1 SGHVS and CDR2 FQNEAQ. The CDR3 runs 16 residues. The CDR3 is CASSPRDRQTRSPLHF. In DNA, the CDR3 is TGTGCCAGCAGCCCCAGGGACAGGCAGACTCGTTCACCCCTCCACTTT.

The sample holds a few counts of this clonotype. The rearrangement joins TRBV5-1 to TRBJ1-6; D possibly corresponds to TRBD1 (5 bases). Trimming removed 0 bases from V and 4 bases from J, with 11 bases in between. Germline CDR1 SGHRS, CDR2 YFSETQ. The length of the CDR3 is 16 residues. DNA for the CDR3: TGCGCCAGCAGCTTGGCTGGGGCCCAGTATAATTCACCCCTCCACTTT. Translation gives CASSLAGAQYNSPLHF.

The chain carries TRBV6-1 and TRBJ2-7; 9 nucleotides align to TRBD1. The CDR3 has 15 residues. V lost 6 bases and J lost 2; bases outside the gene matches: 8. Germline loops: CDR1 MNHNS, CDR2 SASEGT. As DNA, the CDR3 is TGTGCCAGCAGGATCGACAGGGGGTACACCTACGAGCAGTACTTC. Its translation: CASRIDRGYTYEQYF.

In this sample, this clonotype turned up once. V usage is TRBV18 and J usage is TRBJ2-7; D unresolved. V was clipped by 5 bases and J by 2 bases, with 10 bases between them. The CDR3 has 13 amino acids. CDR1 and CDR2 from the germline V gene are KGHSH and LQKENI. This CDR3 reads CASSAGRPYEQYF. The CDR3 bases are TGTGCCAGCTCAGCAGGCAGGCCCTACGAGCAGTACTTC.

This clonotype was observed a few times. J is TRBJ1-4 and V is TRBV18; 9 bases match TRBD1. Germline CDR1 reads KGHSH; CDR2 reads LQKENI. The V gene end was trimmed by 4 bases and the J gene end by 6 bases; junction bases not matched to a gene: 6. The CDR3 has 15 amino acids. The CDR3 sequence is CASSRDTGGDEKLFF. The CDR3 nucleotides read TGTGCCAGCTCACGTGACACAGGGGGCGATGAAAAACTGTTTTTT.

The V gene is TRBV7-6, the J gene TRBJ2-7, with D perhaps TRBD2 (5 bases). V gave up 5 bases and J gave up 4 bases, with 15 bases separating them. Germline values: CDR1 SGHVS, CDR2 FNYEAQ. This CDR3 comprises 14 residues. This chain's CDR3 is CASSRTAGAYEQYF. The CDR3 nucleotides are TGTGCCAGCAGCAGGACTGCGGGCGCGTACGAGCAGTACTTC.